This is a list of T cell receptor beta chains from one sample in a study of cytomegalovirus exposure and HLA in healthy donors. Profiled with immunoSEQ multiplex PCR; TCRdb holds only in-frame clones, not every one. This sample has approximately 300,000 clones, with about 83% found just once. The specimen sequenced was PBMCs. Receptor source: a woman between 40 and 50 years old in good health and CMV-seropositive. The CDR3 runs from the conserved cysteine through the conserved F or W. A D gene is named only where the DNA matches it firmly. The size of a clone is reported for some rows only, either as once, few or many, or as a class for expanded clones.

J	D	size	V	DNA	CDR3
TRBJ2-7	NA	NA	TRBV6-5	TGTGCCAGCAGTTACTCGACGGCCAGGGTAACCTACGAGCAGTACTTC	CASSYSTARVTYEQYF
TRBJ2-1	NA	NA	TRBV5-1	TGCGCCAGCAGCTTGTCCGGCGAGGTTGAGCAGTTCTTC	CASSLSGEVEQFF
TRBJ2-1	TRBD2	NA	TRBV5-4	TGTGCCAGCAGCCTAAGCGGGACTAGCGGGAGAAATGAGCAGTTCTTC	CASSLSGTSGRNEQFF
TRBJ2-2	TRBD1	NA	TRBV19	TGTGCCAGTAGTATACCGAGGACAGGGATCAACACCGGGGAGCTGTTTTTT	CASSIPRTGINTGELFF
TRBJ1-5	TRBD1	NA	TRBV27	TGTGCCAGCAGTCCTCGACAGGGGGCTTTGGATCAGCCCCAGCATTTT	CASSPRQGALDQPQHF
TRBJ2-2	NA	NA	TRBV5-1	TGCGCCAGCCGCGTTATTCTATCGGAGGCCCCCGGGGAGCTGTTTTTT	CASRVILSEAPGELFF
TRBJ2-1	NA	NA	TRBV27	TGTGCCAGCAGTCCTCCGCGAGGTGAGCAGTTCTTC	CASSPPRGEQFF
TRBJ2-2	NA	few	TRBV19	TGTGCCAGTAGTCCACTTGGCCGGAGGCTCACCGGGGAGCTGTTTTTT	CASSPLGRRLTGELFF
TRBJ2-3	TRBD1	NA	TRBV27	TGTGCCAGCAATCGGTGGGTCGGTGGACAGGGGACAGATACGCAGTATTTT	CASNRWVGGQGTDTQYF
TRBJ2-7	NA	NA	TRBV28	TGTGCCAGCAGTTTACCGGGGGGCGCAAAGGGCGAGCAGTACTTC	CASSLPGGAKGEQYF
TRBJ2-7	TRBD1	NA	TRBV25-1	TGTGCCAGCAGTGAATGGGGTACTGGGACAGGAACCTACGAGCAGTACTTC	CASSEWGTGTGTYEQYF
TRBJ2-7	NA	NA	TRBV5-4	TGTGCCAGCAGCCCCGGCGTTGAGGGCTACGAGCAGTACTTC	CASSPGVEGYEQYF
TRBJ1-2	NA	NA	TRBV11-3	TGTGCCAGCAGCTTAGAGGCTACCCGGGGGGCTAACTATGGCTACACCTTC	CASSLEATRGANYGYTF
TRBJ1-2	NA	NA	TRBV7-9	TGTGCCAGCATCCGTGGGGCCAGCTATGGCTACACCTTC	CASIRGASYGYTF
TRBJ2-2	TRBD2	NA	TRBV9	TGTGCCAGCAGCGTAGTGGTAGCGGGAGTGCTTGAGGACACCGGGGAGCTGTTTTTT	CASSVVVAGVLEDTGELFF
TRBJ2-2	NA	NA	TRBV28	TGTGCCAGCTTGACTCCAGCCACCGGGGAGCTGTTTTTT	CASLTPATGELFF
TRBJ1-2	TRBD1	NA	TRBV30	TGTGCCTGGAGTCGTTGGAATCAACAGGGGAGCTATGGCTACACCTTC	CAWSRWNQQGSYGYTF
TRBJ2-5	TRBD2	NA	TRBV27	TGTGCCAGCAGTCATAAACGCCCCCGACTAGCGGGAGGGCCCCAAGAGACCCAGTACTTC	CASSHKRPRLAGGPQETQYF
TRBJ1-1	TRBD1	NA	TRBV4-3	TGCGCCAGCAGCCAAGCGTGGACAGGGAACACTGAAGCTTTCTTT	CASSQAWTGNTEAFF
TRBJ2-7	TRBD2	once	TRBV10-3	TGTGCCATCAGTGGACCTAGCGGGAGAAGCTACGAGCAGTACTTC	CAISGPSGRSYEQYF
TRBJ1-1	TRBD1	once	TRBV14	TGTGCCAGCAGCCAAGAGCATCCGGGACAGGGGGTAAACACTGAAGCTTTCTTT	CASSQEHPGQGVNTEAFF
TRBJ1-1	NA	few	TRBV6-8	TGTGCCAGCAGTTACTTCCTGGGGCCAAAATTAGACACTGAAGCTTTCTTT	CASSYFLGPKLDTEAFF
TRBJ1-3	TRBD1	NA	TRBV6-5	TGTGCCAGCAGCCGACAGGGAGGAAACACCATATATTTT	CASSRQGGNTIYF
TRBJ2-1	NA	NA	TRBV11-2	TGTGCCAGCAGCCCCCTTTTGCTAGGCAATGAGCAGTTCTTC	CASSPLLLGNEQFF
TRBJ1-3	NA	NA	TRBV28	TGTGCCAGCAGTTTCGGGACTGGGGGGAACACCATATATTTT	CASSFGTGGNTIYF
TRBJ2-2	TRBD1	NA	TRBV7-9	TGTGCCAGCAGCTCACAGGGGACCTTGAACACCGGGGAGCTGTTTTTT	CASSSQGTLNTGELFF
TRBJ2-7	NA	NA	TRBV30	TGTGCCTGGAGCGTGGAGGGCTCCTACGAGCAGTACTTC	CAWSVEGSYEQYF
TRBJ2-4	TRBD2	NA	TRBV10-3	TGTGCCATCAGTAACATAGCGGGAGGGGTGGACATTCAGTACTTC	CAISNIAGGVDIQYF
TRBJ2-7	TRBD2	NA	TRBV19	TGTGCCAGTAGTATGGCGGGAGGGCCAATTAACGAGCAGTACTTC	CASSMAGGPINEQYF
TRBJ1-1	NA	NA	TRBV11-3	TGTGCCAGCAGTCCACTGAGATATATCACTGAAGCTTTCTTT	CASSPLRYITEAFF
TRBJ2-1	NA	NA	TRBV29-1	TGCAGCGTTGAATTGCGGGGCTCCTACAATGAGCAGTTCTTC	CSVELRGSYNEQFF
TRBJ2-6	NA	NA	TRBV7-2	TGTGCCAGCAGCTTAAGGGGCTTCGGCACTGGTGGGGCCAACGTCCTGACTTTC	CASSLRGFGTGGANVLTF
TRBJ2-7	NA	NA	TRBV10-1	TGCGCCAGTAGACAGGCGTCTGAGCACGAGCAGTACTTC	CASRQASEHEQYF
TRBJ2-3	NA	NA	TRBV6-5	TGTGCCAGCAGTTACTCGTACGGTATACTAGATACGCAGTATTTT	CASSYSYGILDTQYF
TRBJ2-7	TRBD1	NA	TRBV6-6	TGTGCCAGCAGTTCCTACACAGGGGTCGAGCAGTACTTC	CASSSYTGVEQYF
TRBJ1-2	TRBD1	NA	TRBV27	TGTGCCAGCAGTTTATGGACAGGCGACGCCAACTATGGCTACACCTTC	CASSLWTGDANYGYTF
TRBJ2-1	TRBD1	few	TRBV7-2	TGTGCCAGCAGCCCGCTGGCTTTGGGACAGGGTGGGAATGAGCAGTTCTTC	CASSPLALGQGGNEQFF
TRBJ1-2	TRBD1	NA	TRBV2	TGTGCCAGCAGTCCCGGGACAGCTAACTATGGCTACACCTTC	CASSPGTANYGYTF
TRBJ2-7	TRBD1	NA	TRBV18	TGTGCCAGCTCATCACTTACGACAGGGAACGAGCAGTACTTC	CASSSLTTGNEQYF
TRBJ1-5	NA	NA	TRBV28	TGTGCCAGCAGTCCCCCGGGGAGTAGCAATCAGCCCCAGCATTTT	CASSPPGSSNQPQHF